This TCR beta chain stems from a study of T cell responses to AZD1222 COVID-19 vaccine. The CDR3 is 11 residues long. The ends were cut back, 0 bases at V and 1 base at J, with 0 bases in the middle. Germline V lookup: CDR1 DFQATT, CDR2 SNEGSKA (reference sequence). Some clones are missing from TCRdb's copy, which holds only in-frame ones; the method was immunoSEQ multiplex PCR. The table includes around 180,000 clones, approximately 94% detected once. The rearrangement uses TRBV20-1 and TRBJ1-1; D is unresolved. This clonotype was sampled from an adult who received the AZD1222 COVID-19 vaccine. The material sequenced was peripheral blood, taken 28 days after the second AZD1222 dose. This chain's CDR3 is CSARENTEAFF. CDR3 DNA: TGCAGTGCTAGAGAGAACACTGAAGCTTTCTTT.